This T cell receptor (beta chain) is from a study of blood T cell repertoires in COVID-19. Whole-study context: Collection of acute and convalescent COVID-19 samples took place in the United States, Italy and Spain. Sample material is recorded as cDNA or gDNA derived from T cells, B-cell-depleted T cells, or PBMCs.

In germline, CDR1 is LNHDA, CDR2 SQIVND (reference sequence). Trimming shortened V by 3 bases and J by 0 bases, and 14 bases separated the two germline ends. This CDR3 contains 17 residues. One Seattle source followed patients from active infection through their disease course. In the authors' workflow: Nucleated cell counts were estimated from reference gene primer amplification. Clones were sequenced by immunoSEQ multiplex PCR, and TCRdb holds only the in-frame ones, with some missing. V and J calls and clone size are copied from that table; D and trimming were computed from the DNA. Of about 390,000 clones in the sample, around 87% were seen once.

The TCR sequence derives from a woman aged 60-75 years with COVID-19, enrolled during active disease. The sequenced sample consisted of peripheral blood. The V and J genes are TRBV19 and TRBJ2-2, with a weak D call TRBD1 (6 bases). CDR3: CASSMIGQIANTGELFF. The CDR3 region has the DNA TGTGCCAGTAGTATGATCGGACAGATAGCGAACACCGGGGAGCTGTTTTTT.